This record concerns one TCR beta chain sequence. This clone has just a few counts. The antigen this receptor binds is unknown. Base qualities are not at hand, and no much larger clone is one base apart. The data were obtained in a study of CD8+ T cells in alopecia areata (dated by TCRdb to the late 2010s). Study-level background: The treated patients, all with moderate-to-severe alopecia areata, were enrolled in an open-label pilot trial of oral tofacitinib given at 5 to 10 mg twice daily. Patients stayed on tofacitinib for 6 to 18 months and then had 6 months of follow-up off drug so that delayed response and recurrence could be assessed. In treated patients, disease severity was measured using the SALT score, which gives the percentage of scalp surface area affected. The study used high-throughput TCRbeta sequencing to examine T cell clonal expansion in alopecia areata, in both the C3H/HeJ mouse model and human patients. On the human side, TCRbeta sequencing was run on scalp tissue and on sorted CD4+ and CD8+ peripheral blood T cells from healthy controls and from alopecia areata patients with either patchy or totalis/universalis disease. Biopsies were taken from tofacitinib-treated patients at baseline and again at 4 and 24 weeks into treatment, and several of those patients also had a later scalp biopsy. Scalp clonality was compared among normal scalp (n=4), patchy alopecia areata scalp (n=8), and alopecia totalis/universalis scalp (n=8). RNA was obtained with the PAXgene miRNA kit for fixed scalp, the miRNeasy kit for PBMCs, and the RNeasy kit for mouse skin. immunoSEQ multiplex PCR using 35 Vbeta forward primers and 13 Jbeta reverse primers was used to amplify TCRbeta CDR3 regions. What the work shows at the level of the full study, not this receptor alone: Scalp TCR repertoire analysis is complicated because resident alphabeta T cells in normal human skin are also sequenced, whereas mouse skin is dominated by gammadelta T cells. Compared with mice, TCR sequences shared between patients were less clear, possibly partly because of HLA diversity across the patient population. Scalp clonality and the number of expanded CD8+ clones among the top 100 scalp clones were significantly decreased by tofacitinib. Higher clonality and more expanded CD8+ clones were observed in lesional scalp than in normal scalp, particularly in alopecia totalis/universalis, a finding suggestive of antigenic drive. Many expanded lesional clones were found to persist in scalp and blood during tofacitinib treatment, and relapse after treatment cessation may be partly explained by this persistence. Because the treated cohort was small and included a single nonresponder, larger studies are needed to assess links between baseline CD8+ expansion and response.

Library prep was done by the immunoSEQ multiplex PCR assay. For TCR sequencing, RNA was extracted from every sample and reverse transcribed into cDNA to serve as template. First-strand cDNA was synthesized using SuperScript III with a 2:1 mix of oligo-dT and random hexamers. Amplification bias was assessed with a synthetic immune receptor repertoire, and residual bias was removed computationally. Per the original workflow: Raw reads were preprocessed to remove errors, and CDR3 was defined according to IMGT conventions as the region from the conserved cysteine to phenylalanine. Clonality was computed as 1 minus the Shannon entropy, with the entropy normalized by log2 of the number of productive unique TCRs. Whether scalp clones were CD4 or CD8 was inferred by matching scalp TCRbeta sequences against CD4 and CD8 repertoires sorted from blood. Drawn from immuneACCESS, this table holds only the in-frame rearrangements with V and J called that TCRdb kept. Clones are partly lost; checked studies trace under half to an unresolved V gene and leave the rest unexplained. V and J calls and clone size come straight from that table; D and trimming were deduced from the DNA. The sample yields some 200,000 clones; around three fifths were counted once. Around 1.6% of the sample is taken by the ten largest.

What the time point label conveys for this sample: 4 weeks on oral tofacitinib. What this sample's treatment or condition label stands for: oral pan-JAK inhibitor, 5-10 mg twice daily. Lesional scalp punch biopsies and peripheral blood were collected from alopecia areata patients. After PBMCs were isolated by density centrifugation and stained for CD3, CD4 and CD8, a FACSAria was used to sort CD4+ and CD8+ T cells. Via the germline V gene (reference sequence), CDR1 is LNHDA and CDR2 SQIVND. The germline ends are 7 bases apart after V is trimmed by 3 bases and J by 7 bases. The CDR3 goes from the cysteine to the phenylalanine over 12 residues. The DNA shown is the 36-base CDR3, in frame from base 1.

This TCR was sampled from a human donor with alopecia areata. The V and J genes are TRBV19 and TRBJ2-1; a weak D assignment points to TRBD1 (6 bases agree). Source: CD4+ T cells sorted from blood, taken at week 4, from a patient treated with tofacitinib. DNA sequence: TGTGCCAGTAGTATCAGGGGTAATGAGCAGTTCTTC. Its translation reads: CASSIRGNEQFF.